The TCR beta chain under discussion was sequenced for a study of cytomegalovirus exposure and HLA in healthy donors. Sequencing was performed with immunoSEQ multiplex PCR; in TCRdb, only in-frame clones are kept and a portion is missing. The table shows almost 75,000 clones, with around four fifths occurring only once. This clone appeared a few times. Specimen: PBMCs. The source of this sequence is a man aged 30-40 years in good health and CMV-seronegative.

The chain's CDR3 is CASSQDGTANTEAFF. Here the CDR3 DNA reads TGCGCCAGCAGCCAAGATGGGACAGCGAACACTGAAGCTTTCTTT. The rearrangement joins TRBV4-3 to TRBJ1-1; TRBD1 agrees at 7 bases. The V and J ends lost 0 bases and 1 base, in that order; junction bases with no gene match: 2. The length of the CDR3 is 15 residues. Germline loops: CDR1 LGHNA, CDR2 YSLEER.